This T cell receptor (beta chain) is drawn from a study of OX40 agonist ivuxolimab in advanced cancers. Study-wide background: One hepatocellular carcinoma and two cutaneous melanoma patients partially responded.

Only in-frame clones appear in the TCRdb table, and some are missing; sequencing was by immunoSEQ multiplex PCR. The sample includes about 64,000 clones, approximately 90% of them seen just once. Comment on this clone: Its antigen is undetermined.

Findings and caveats of the study: Still undetermined is the antigen specificity of the expanded peripheral T cells.

Germline CDR1 reads MNHEY; CDR2 reads SVGAGI. The CDR3 extends over 14 amino acids. The V end was cut by 2 bases, the J end by 5 bases, with 12 bases between. The sequence came from an adult with an advanced solid tumor such as melanoma, head and neck, liver or kidney cancer. The chain employs TRBV6-5 and TRBJ1-1, with a tentative D call TRBD1 (5 bases). The material sequenced was CD4+ or CD8+ T cells sorted from blood, taken in a trial of the OX40 agonist ivuxolimab. CDR3 amino acids: CASSYRDLGTEAFF. Here the CDR3 DNA reads TGTGCCAGCAGTTACCGGGACCTCGGAACTGAAGCTTTCTTT.